Below, 9 T cell receptor beta chains from the same sample are listed, as sequenced in a study of blood T cell repertoires in COVID-19. The repertoire was sequenced with immunoSEQ multiplex PCR; TCRdb's copy has only in-frame clones and lacks some. In the table there are roughly 28,000 clones, over 70% of which are singletons. Sequencing input: peripheral blood. These receptors were taken from a woman between 65 and 79 years old with active or convalescent COVID-19.

The rearrangement joins TRBV6-5 to TRBJ1-5; TRBD1 agrees at 10 bases. V dropped 5 bases and J dropped 7; count of bases not matched to a gene: 2. Germline assignment: CDR1 MNHEY and CDR2 SVGAGI. CDR3 length: 13 amino acids. The CDR3 reads CASSRQGAQPQHF. The CDR3 DNA is TGTGCCAGCAGTAGACAGGGGGCGCAGCCCCAGCATTTT.

This rearrangement joins TRBV9 to TRBJ1-4, with D possibly TRBD1 on 5 matching bases. This CDR3 has 15 amino acids. Deletions cut 0 bases from V and 8 bases from J, with 14 bases between. The germline V gene has CDR1 SGDLS and CDR2 YYNGEE. The CDR3 DNA reads TGTGCCAGCAGCGTAGTGATGGGGCAGGGAGAAAAACTGTTTTTT. It translates to CASSVVMGQGEKLFF.

The chain is built from TRBV9 and TRBJ1-2; the D is unclear. V shed 5 bases and J shed 5 bases, with 13 bases lying between them. This CDR3 is built from 13 residues. Germline CDR1 SGDLS, CDR2 YYNGEE. The DNA of the CDR3 is TGTGCCAGCAGAGACCGGGGTTCGTATGGCTACACCTTC. It specifies CASRDRGSYGYTF.

The chain links TRBV19 to TRBJ1-1; 9 bases map to TRBD1. With V trimmed by 3 bases and J by 4 bases, 3 bases remained unmatched. CDR3 size: 14 residues. Germline V gives CDR1 LNHDA, CDR2 SQIVND (reference sequence). CDR3 region: CASSITGGGTEAFF. CDR3 DNA sequence: TGTGCCAGTAGTATCACAGGGGGCGGCACTGAAGCTTTCTTT.

The chain combines TRBV19 with TRBJ2-7; possibly TRBD2 for D (6 bases). The CDR3 is 15 amino acids. The germline V gene has CDR1 LNHDA and CDR2 SQIVND (reference sequence). The V end lost 5 bases, the J end lost 5 bases, and 19 bases lay between the germline ends. In DNA, the CDR3 is TGTGCCAGTAGTGCCGTTCCCGGGAGAGGCGACGAGCAGTACTTC. Protein product: CASSAVPGRGDEQYF.

V and J are TRBV7-2 and TRBJ1-2, with 8 bases that match TRBD1. Germline V gene sequence: CDR1 SGHTA, CDR2 FQGNSA. The V segment lost 2 bases and the J segment 3 bases; nucleotides outside the gene matches: 8. There are 16 residues in the CDR3. Written as DNA, the CDR3 is TGTGCCAGCAGCTTACCATCCCGGACAGGGTACTATGGCTACACCTTC. Amino acids: CASSLPSRTGYYGYTF.

The V call is TRBV5-1, the J call TRBJ2-1; D is possibly TRBD1 (6 bases). V lost 3 bases, J lost 6 bases, and 13 bases lay in between. The CDR3 extends over 14 amino acids. Germline V CDR1 and CDR2: SGHRS, YFSETQ. CDR3 DNA sequence: TGCGCCAGCAGCTCCGCCAGGGGAACCAATGAGCAGTTCTTC. As protein: CASSSARGTNEQFF.

The chain has TRBV7-9 and TRBJ2-7, with 13 bases fitting TRBD2. The CDR3 runs to 16 residues. CDR1 and CDR2 (germline): SEHNR, FQNEAQ (reference sequence). J gave up 5 bases and V 5 bases, and 9 bases lay outside the gene matches. In DNA form, the CDR3 reads TGTGCCAGCAGCATCACGGGACTAGCGGGGCTCCACGAGCAGTACTTC. This gives the protein CASSITGLAGLHEQYF.

This chain links TRBV6-6 with TRBJ2-6; 7 bases line up with TRBD1. CDR1 and CDR2 (germline): MNHNY, SVGAGI (reference sequence). The CDR3 is 15 amino acids. Trimming cost V 6 bases and J 3 bases; bases outside gene matches: 5. CDR3 amino acids: CASRETGRGANVLTF. The CDR3 coding sequence is TGTGCCAGCAGAGAGACAGGGCGTGGGGCCAACGTCCTGACTTTC.